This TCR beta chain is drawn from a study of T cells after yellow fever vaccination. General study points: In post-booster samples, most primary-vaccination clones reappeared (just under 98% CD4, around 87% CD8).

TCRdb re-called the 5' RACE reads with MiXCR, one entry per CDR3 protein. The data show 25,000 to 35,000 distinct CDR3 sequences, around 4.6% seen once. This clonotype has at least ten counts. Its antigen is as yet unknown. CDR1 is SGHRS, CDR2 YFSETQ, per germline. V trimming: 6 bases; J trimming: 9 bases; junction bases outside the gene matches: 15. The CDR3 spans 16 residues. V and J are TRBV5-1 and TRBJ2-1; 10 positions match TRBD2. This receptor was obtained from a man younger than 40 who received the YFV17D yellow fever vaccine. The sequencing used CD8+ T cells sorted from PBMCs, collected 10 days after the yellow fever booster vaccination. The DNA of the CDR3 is TGCGCCAGCAACCAAGCGGGAGGGCCATTTCCCGGTGAGCAGTTCTTC. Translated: CASNQAGGPFPGEQFF.